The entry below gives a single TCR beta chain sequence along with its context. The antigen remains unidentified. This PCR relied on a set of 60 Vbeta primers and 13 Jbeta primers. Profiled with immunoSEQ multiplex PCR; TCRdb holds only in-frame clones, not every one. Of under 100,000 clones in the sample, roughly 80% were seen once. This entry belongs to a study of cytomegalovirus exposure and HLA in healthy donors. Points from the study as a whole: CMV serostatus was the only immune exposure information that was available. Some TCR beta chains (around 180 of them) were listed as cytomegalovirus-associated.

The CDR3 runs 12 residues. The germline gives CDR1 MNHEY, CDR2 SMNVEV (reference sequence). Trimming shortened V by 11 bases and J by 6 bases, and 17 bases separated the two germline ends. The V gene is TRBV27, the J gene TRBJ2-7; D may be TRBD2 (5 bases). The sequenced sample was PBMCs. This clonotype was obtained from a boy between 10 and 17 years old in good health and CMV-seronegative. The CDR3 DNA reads TGTGCCCCCGACCCGGGGATTGGCGAGCAGTACTTC. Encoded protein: CAPDPGIGEQYF.